This record looks at one T cell receptor beta chain sequence and its context. These data come from a study of blood T cell repertoires in COVID-19. The assay was immunoSEQ multiplex PCR, and TCRdb's table has in-frame clones only and misses some. The top ten clones hold 9.5% to 15% of a sample with some 290,000 clones, roughly nine tenths of them seen once. The CDR3 has 12 amino acids. The V gene lost 2 bases and the J gene lost 8 bases, with 9 bases spanning the gap. The V gene's germline CDR1 is MNHNS and CDR2 SASEGT. Sequencing was carried out using peripheral blood. This chain joins TRBV6-1 and TRBJ1-1; no firm D call. This clonotype was sampled from a woman in her twenties or thirties with COVID-19, enrolled during active disease. The CDR3 DNA reads as TGTGCCAGCAGTGAACACATCCGAGAAGCTTTCTTT. Its translation: CASSEHIREAFF.